This T cell receptor beta chain is from a study of CD8 T cells in ankylosing spondylitis. Findings of the study overall: Some of the motif variants had earlier been found in reactive arthritis patients' fluid and blood.

This clonotype was counted ten times or more. Its antigen is not known. J was trimmed by 5 bases and V by 3 bases; bases with no gene match: 4. Germline-derived CDR1 and CDR2 are SGHTA and FQGTGA. This CDR3 has 14 amino acids. As the method for making TCR beta libraries, quantitative 5'-RACE with molecular barcodes was used. TCRdb fed the 5' RACE reads into MiXCR, producing one record per CDR3 protein. The table has roughly 250,000 distinct CDR3 sequences, 8.6% seen once. The specimen was blood, either unsorted or a sorted T cell fraction (not recorded which). The gene calls are TRBV7-3 and TRBJ2-7, with TRBD1 identical over 10 bases. This receptor was obtained from a male donor with ankylosing spondylitis or in good health (not recorded which). The CDR3 nucleotides read TGTGCCAGCAGCTTTTCGGGACAGGGGAACGAGCAGTACTTC. This sequence encodes CASSFSGQGNEQYF.